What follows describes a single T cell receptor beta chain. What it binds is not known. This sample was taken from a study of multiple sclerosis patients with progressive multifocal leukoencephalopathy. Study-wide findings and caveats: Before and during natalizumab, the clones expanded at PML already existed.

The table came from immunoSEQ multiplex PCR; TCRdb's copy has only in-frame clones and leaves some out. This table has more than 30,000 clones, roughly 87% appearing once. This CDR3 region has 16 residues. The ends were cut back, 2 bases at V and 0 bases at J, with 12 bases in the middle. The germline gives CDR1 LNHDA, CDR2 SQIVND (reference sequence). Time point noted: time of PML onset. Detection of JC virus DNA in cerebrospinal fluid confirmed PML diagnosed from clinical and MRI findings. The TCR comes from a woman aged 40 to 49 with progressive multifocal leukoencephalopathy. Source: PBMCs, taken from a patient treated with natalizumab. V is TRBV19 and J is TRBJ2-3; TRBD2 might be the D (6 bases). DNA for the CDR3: TGTGCCAGTAGTATACGGGGGAAACCTAGCACAGATACGCAGTATTTT. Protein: CASSIRGKPSTDTQYF.